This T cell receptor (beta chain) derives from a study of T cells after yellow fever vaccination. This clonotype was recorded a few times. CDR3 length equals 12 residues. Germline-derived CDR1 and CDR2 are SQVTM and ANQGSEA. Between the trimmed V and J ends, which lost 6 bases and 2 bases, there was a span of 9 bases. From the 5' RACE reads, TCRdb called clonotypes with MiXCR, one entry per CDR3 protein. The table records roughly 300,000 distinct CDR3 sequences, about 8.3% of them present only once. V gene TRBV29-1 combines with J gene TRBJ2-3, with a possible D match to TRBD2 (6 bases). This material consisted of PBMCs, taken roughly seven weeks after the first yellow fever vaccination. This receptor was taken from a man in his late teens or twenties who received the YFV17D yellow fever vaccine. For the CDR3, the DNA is TGCAGCGTCGCGGGGATCACAGATACGCAGTATTTT. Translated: CSVAGITDTQYF.